Described below is a single T cell receptor (beta chain) sequence and its context. Its antigen is unidentified. TCRdb processed the 5' RACE reads anew with MiXCR; each CDR3 protein has one entry. This table has over 300,000 distinct CDR3 sequences, around 7% appearing once. The data stem from a study of T cells after yellow fever vaccination. Study-wide findings and caveats: Overlap between CD4 and CD8 compartments was detected for a small share of clonotypes.

This CDR3 has 19 amino acids. CDR1 and CDR2 from the germline V gene are DFQATT and SNEGSKA (reference sequence). V was pared by 7 bases and J by 2 bases, with 29 bases between. The receptor's source is a man aged 18 to 29 who received the YFV17D yellow fever vaccine. This chain uses TRBV20-1 with TRBJ2-2; no reliable D call. The sequencing here drew on PBMCs, taken about 41 days after the first yellow fever vaccination. This CDR3 reads CSDSLSGFGRPPNTGELFF. The CDR3 DNA is TGCAGTGATTCGCTATCCGGGTTTGGGCGTCCCCCAAACACCGGGGAGCTGTTTTTT.